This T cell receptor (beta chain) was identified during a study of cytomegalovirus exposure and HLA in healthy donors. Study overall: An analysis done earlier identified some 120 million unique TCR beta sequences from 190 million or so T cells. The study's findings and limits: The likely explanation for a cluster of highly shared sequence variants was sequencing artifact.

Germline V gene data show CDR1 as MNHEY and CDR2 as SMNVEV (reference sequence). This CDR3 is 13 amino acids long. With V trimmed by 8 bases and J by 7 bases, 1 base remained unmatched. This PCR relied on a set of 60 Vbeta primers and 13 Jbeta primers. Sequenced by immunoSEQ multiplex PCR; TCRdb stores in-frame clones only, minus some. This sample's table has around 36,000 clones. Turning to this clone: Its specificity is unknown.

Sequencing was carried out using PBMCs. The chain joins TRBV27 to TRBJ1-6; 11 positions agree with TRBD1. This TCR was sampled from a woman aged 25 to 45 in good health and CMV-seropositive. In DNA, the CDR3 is TGTGCCAGCGGACAGGGGGCGAATTCACCCCTCCACTTT. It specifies CASGQGANSPLHF.